This T cell receptor (beta chain) was sequenced during a study of blood T cells in healthy people across ages. Overall study results and limits: A roughly linear age-dependent decrease characterized TCR beta diversity per million T cells. What prevented conclusive comparison of naive and antigen-experienced cells was that PBMCs were unsorted.

Donors ranged from roughly 6 to 90 years old and were healthy Caucasians in Russia. Worth noting for this clonotype: The antigen remains undetermined.

The authors ran a second PCR of about 7 to 11 cycles using a sample-barcoded 5' primer and a J-beta primer mix. MiXCR, run by TCRdb on the 5' RACE reads, gives a single entry per CDR3 protein. The sample holds hundreds of thousands of distinct CDR3 sequences; under 65% are singletons and the top ten take roughly 13%. The CDR3 extends over 13 amino acids. Germline V gives CDR1 GTSNPN, CDR2 SVGIG (reference sequence). V was clipped by 8 bases and J by 3 bases; unmatched bases: 6. The origin of this receptor is a woman at least 80 years old in good health. This chain links TRBV30 with TRBJ1-5; 8 nucleotides line up with TRBD1. The sequenced sample consisted of blood. The CDR3 protein is CAGGGQDNQPQHF. CDR3 nucleotides: TGTGCCGGGGGGGGACAGGACAATCAGCCCCAGCATTTT.